This T cell receptor beta chain was obtained from a study of regulatory T cells in long-lasting Graves disease (dated by TCRdb to the early 2020s). In terms of the full investigation: Patients with newly diagnosed Graves' disease had been on antithyroid drugs for under 3 months. A total of 35 or so samples were covered by TCR sequencing, comprising 13 persistent and 20 or so newly diagnosed Graves' disease patients. This study used TCR sequencing and RNA sequencing of peripheral blood to compare persistent Graves' disease patients against newly diagnosed Graves' disease patients. The study was conducted in China and was registered as a clinical trial. Broad study findings and their caveats: TRBV28, TRBJ1-2 and TRBJ2-5 were preferentially used in persistent disease, while TRBV20-1 and TRBJ2-1 were favored in newly diagnosed disease. The authors acknowledged the small sample size as a limitation that may reduce accuracy. Compared with newly diagnosed patients, persistent Graves' disease patients had lower TCR Shannon entropy and fewer highly expanded clones, which suggests clonal expansion. Persistent patients shared more public clonotypes among themselves (approximately 2,500) than newly diagnosed patients did (about 1,000). Peripheral blood alone was examined, since thyroid tissue, which constituted the primary lesion, could not be accessed. Sequencing and analysis were restricted to the TCR beta chain.

This clonotype occurred a few times. Its antigen specificity is not known. No much larger clone is present one base from it, and per-base qualities are unavailable. Inclusive of the bounding cysteine and phenylalanine, the CDR3 is 15 residues long. Only the CDR3 DNA is retained, 45 bases long and in frame from the first base. The germline V gene supplies CDR1 KGHDR and CDR2 SFDVKD. V is reduced by 12 bases and J by 1 base, leaving a spacing of 17 bases between them. Libraries were built with multiplex PCR. The sequencing machine was an Illumina HiSeq 4000. CDR3 regions were amplified by Arm-PCR with iRepertoire HTBI primers to construct TCR beta libraries. Gel purification was performed on PCR products prior to sequencing. Under the source paper's analysis protocol: Gene usage analysis of CDR3 amino acid clonotypes used the roughly 62 TRBV and more than 13 TRBJ segments found across samples. Filtered high-quality paired reads were merged into contigs using COPE and FqMerger. BLAST was used to align contigs to IMGT TRBV, TRBD and TRBJ reference genes, and CDR3 was defined according to IMGT. Clonotypes above 0.1% frequency were classified as highly expanded clones. Shannon entropy was used to measure repertoire diversity, and the Gini coefficient was used to measure V-J evenness. Clonotypes shared by more than one individual were considered public. In TCRdb, the public reads were trimmed at Q25 with fastp and aligned with MiXCR, with productive beta chains retained. Every distinct CDR3 protein forms one entry, paired with its most common genes and DNA. The V and J calls here are based on TCRdb, not the publication. In this sample the table shows some 460,000 distinct CDR3 sequences, roughly 17% of which occur a single time. The ten top clones hold less than 15% of the sample.

The time point tag for this specimen amounts to: newly diagnosed GD, antithyroid drugs for less than 3 months. For both TCR sequencing and RNA sequencing, RNA was extracted from PBMCs using TRIzol. The diagnosis of Graves' disease followed American Thyroid Association guidelines. Patients for the study were recruited at an endocrinology department in Xi'an, China. From each patient, around 9.3 milliliters of peripheral blood was collected into an EDTA anticoagulant tube. Ficoll Paque Plus density gradient separation was used to isolate PBMCs, and no further T cell sorting was performed. An Agilent 2100 Bioanalyzer and agarose gel were used to check RNA quality, while a NanoDrop 2000 measured RNA concentration. These same records also appear under a second study, on T cells in Graves' hyperthyroidism and ophthalmopathy. The second paper states: Graves' hyperthyroidism was defined as stable when no progression to ophthalmopathy occurred over 18 months of follow-up. Hyperthyroidism patients were aged 18 to 65 years and newly diagnosed, with disease duration of less than 2 months. Patients with uncontrolled infections, other autoimmune diseases, pregnancy or lactation were excluded. Diagnoses were based on clinical symptoms, serum thyroxine and TRAb, thyroid ultrasound and orbital computed tomography. For the first round of RT-PCR on the TCR CDR3, the HTBI primer set was used together with the Qiagen OneStep RT-PCR kit. Blood samples also contained most of the expanded thyroid clonotypes (frequency above 0.001), which suggests that blood repertoires may reflect thyroid immune responses. In cross-validation, a model built on a 13 V-J signature told ophthalmopathy apart from stable hyperthyroidism with under 90% sensitivity and roughly 83% specificity, and in testing the same model reached 80%/75%. In validation, progression to ophthalmopathy was predicted by the model with 70.59% sensitivity and approximately 78% specificity, a median of about 6.4 months before onset. To identify distinguishing TCR V-J signatures, a discovery cohort of 100 or so patients was used, comprising approximately 40 with Graves' ophthalmopathy and some 60 with stable Graves' hyperthyroidism. Prospective prediction of ophthalmopathy was tested in an independent validation cohort consisting of 18 to 20 hyperthyroidism patients and 15 to 17 patients who later progressed to ophthalmopathy. The approximately 97 discovery patients were randomly divided into training and test sets at a 7:3 ratio. Thyroid tissue and blood T-cell repertoires from more than five Graves' hyperthyroidism patients were also compared in the study. Once sampling was done, hyperthyroidism patients were given methimazole at a starting dose of 30 mg daily, whereas ophthalmopathy patients were given high-dose intravenous methylprednisolone. Libraries were constructed in a second round of multiplex PCR, after which size selection and purification were performed. Libraries were sequenced paired-end with 100 bp reads on an Illumina HiSeq2000. SOAPnuke was used to process the raw data, with reads discarded if the reads contained adapters or uncalled bases, had a mean Phred below 15, or lacked an exact constant-primer or identifier match. COPE v1.2.5 was used to merge the high-quality paired reads, and each unique nucleotide sequence was defined as a clonotype. Clonotypes were aligned to IMGT TRBV, TRBD and TRBJ reference segments using MiTCR v1.1. The analysis was restricted to V-J combinations with a frequency above 0.0001, which together covered around 99% of the repertoires. The TCS score was defined as F50 (clonal expansion) divided by E x V (chaos), with BLOSUM62-based TCRdist calculated between CDR3 peptides within each V-J. Welch's t-statistics and random forest reduced approximately 520 V-J features to 13, which were used in a naive Bayes classifier (R e1071). No statistical method was used to set the sample size in advance, and investigators knew the group allocation. The paper describes TCR Vbeta CDR3 sequencing of about 140 peripheral blood samples, made up of roughly 40 ophthalmopathy patients, over 70 hyperthyroidism patients and some 17 progressor patients.

This receptor was taken from a man in his forties with Graves disease. Donor details come from another sample of the same person, matched by shared clones. Sequences were derived from peripheral blood mononuclear cells (PBMCs), sampled at new diagnosis, from a patient treated with antithyroid drugs. The V and J segments used are TRBV24-1 and TRBJ2-2; the D gene is tentatively TRBD1 or TRBD2, each matching 5 bases. The nucleotide sequence is TGTGCCGTACGTGTGGGGACGCTGAACACCGGGGAGCTGTTTTTT. Translation gives CAVRVGTLNTGELFF.